This passage covers 11 T cell receptor beta chains from one sample sequenced in a study of shared clonotypes between healthy human individuals. Sequencing used immunoSEQ multiplex PCR; TCRdb keeps in-frame clones, though not all of them. The repertoire holds some 2.4 million clones, 93% seen once, with about 0.34% in the top ten. Sequencing input: naive CD4+ T cells from PBMCs. Subset described: CD45RA+ positively selected. These receptors came from a young man in good health. Some clones in this sample may be carry-over from other donors' samples.

This chain links TRBV7-8 with TRBJ2-1; 9 bases are shared with TRBD2. Germline trimming cut 5 bases from V and 6 bases from J; bases unmatched to any gene: 5. CDR3 length equals 14 residues. Germline V gene sequence: CDR1 SGHVS, CDR2 FQNEAQ. The CDR3 DNA reads as TGTGCCAGCAGCCCAAGTAGCGGGAGCAATGAGCAGTTCTTC. It specifies CASSPSSGSNEQFF.

The gene calls are TRBV28 and TRBJ2-7, with D perhaps matching TRBD1 or TRBD2 (7 bases each). Trimming shortened V by 6 bases and J by 3 bases, and 24 bases separated the two germline ends. The CDR3 loop spans 17 amino acids. Per the germline V gene, CDR1 is MDHEN and CDR2 is SYDVKM. The CDR3 DNA follows: TGTGCCAGCAGGTCAGACAGGGCGGGAGCGTCGGTCTACGAGCAGTACTTC. This sequence encodes CASRSDRAGASVYEQYF.

The chain employs TRBV6-6 and TRBJ1-2, with 10 bases fitting TRBD1. The V gene end was trimmed by 5 bases and the J gene end by 7 bases; junction bases not matched to a gene: 13. The V gene's germline CDR1 is MNHNY and CDR2 SVGAGI (reference sequence). The CDR3 totals 16 residues. The CDR3 loop is CASSPPGTGESAGYTF. The CDR3 DNA reads as TGTGCCAGCAGTCCCCCCGGGACAGGGGAGTCCGCTGGCTACACCTTC.

The chain links TRBV4-3 to TRBJ1-4, with 8 bases identical to TRBD1. Germline-derived CDR1 and CDR2 are LGHNA and YSLEER. The CDR3 is 15 amino acids. V was clipped by 1 base and J by 5 bases; unmatched bases: 3. CDR3 amino acids: CASSQGQGPNEKLFF. The CDR3 DNA sequence: TGCGCCAGCAGCCAAGGACAGGGGCCGAATGAAAAACTGTTTTTT.

This sequence joins TRBV28 and TRBJ2-3, with TRBD2 identical over 8 bases. Germline V lookup: CDR1 MDHEN, CDR2 SYDVKM. This CDR3 comprises 14 residues. J lost 6 bases, V lost 6 bases, and 8 bases had no gene match. CDR3 bases: TGTGCCAGCAGCTCGGTTGGGACTAGGGATACGCAGTATTTT. Translating gives CASSSVGTRDTQYF.

The chain couples TRBV6-5 to TRBJ1-3, with D maybe TRBD1 (5 bases). CDR1 and CDR2 (germline): MNHEY, SVGAGI. Trimming stripped 5 bases from V and 7 bases from J, with 15 bases between. There are 14 residues in the CDR3. The CDR3 bases are TGTGCCAGCAGTGCGGGACCAAGGGGTAACACCATATATTTT. This codes for CASSAGPRGNTIYF.

The rearrangement joins TRBV7-4 to TRBJ2-3; 8 nucleotides align to TRBD2. The CDR3 is 15 residues long. Germline V CDR1 and CDR2: SGHVT, SQSDAQ. With V trimmed by 8 bases and J by 0 bases, 7 bases remained unmatched. Here the CDR3 DNA reads TGTGCCAGCGGAACTAGCGGCCCTAGCACAGATACGCAGTATTTT. Its protein product is CASGTSGPSTDTQYF.

The chain employs TRBV14 and TRBJ2-3; D is undetermined. CDR3 size: 13 residues. Between the trimmed V and J ends, which lost 1 base and 4 bases, there was a span of 6 bases. Germline loops: CDR1 SGHDN, CDR2 FVKESK. The DNA for the CDR3 is TGTGCCAGCAGCCAAGCATTCTCAGATACGCAGTATTTT. It encodes CASSQAFSDTQYF.

The chain links TRBV30 to TRBJ1-2; D is perhaps TRBD1 (6 bases). Germline CDR1 and CDR2: GTSNPN and SVGIG (reference sequence). V was trimmed by 2 bases and J by 1 base, leaving 11 bases between them. The CDR3 loop spans 14 amino acids. This CDR3 reads CAWSRQAYNYGYTF. CDR3 in DNA: TGTGCCTGGAGTAGACAGGCTTATAACTATGGCTACACCTTC.

The chain employs TRBV7-9 and TRBJ1-2; D ambiguous. CDR3 length: 15 amino acids. Germline V lookup: CDR1 SEHNR, CDR2 FQNEAQ (reference sequence). V lost 5 bases and J lost 4, with 17 bases in between. The DNA for the CDR3 is TGTGCCAGCAGCACCGGGCCGGGAGGGAGCTATGGCTACACCTTC. Translated, it gives CASSTGPGGSYGYTF.

This clone was seen once. The chain couples TRBV18 to TRBJ2-1; TRBD2 matches at 10 bases. The CDR3 sequence is 16 residues long. The germline V gene has CDR1 KGHSH and CDR2 LQKENI. The J segment lost 2 bases and the V segment lost 2 bases, leaving 3 bases of the junction unmatched. CDR3 amino acids: CASSPGGLATYNEQFF. CDR3 nucleotide sequence: TGTGCCAGCTCACCAGGGGGACTAGCGACCTACAATGAGCAGTTCTTC.